A single sample gave rise to the 10 T cell receptor beta chains below, sequenced in a study of memory CD4+ T cells and cytomegalovirus serostatus. Produced via immunoSEQ multiplex PCR; TCRdb's table is partial and in-frame only. The repertoire has 56,000 or so clones, 60% to 85% of them found once; the top ten carry around 0.58%. Single viable CD3+CD4+CD8-CD45RO+ cells were sorted as the memory CD4+ T cells. Sequenced: memory CD4+ T cells from blood. All receptors derive from an adult in good health and CMV-seronegative. Some clones in this sample may be carry-over from other donors' samples.

This clone was counted a few times. The V call is TRBV6-1, the J call TRBJ2-1; D gene unclear. CDR1 is MNHNS and CDR2 is SASEGT in the germline V gene. Trimming pared 7 bases from V and 2 bases from J, leaving 9 bases between. This CDR3 region has 13 residues. CDR3 amino acids: CASTVVTYNEQFF. CDR3 sequence (DNA): TGTGCCAGCACCGTTGTCACCTACAATGAGCAGTTCTTC.

The rearrangement links TRBV27 to TRBJ1-2; TRBD1 matches at 7 bases. The CDR3 is made up of 18 amino acids. Trimming at V came to 3 bases and at J to 8 bases, leaving 21 bases not matched to a gene. Germline V gene lookup returns CDR1 MNHEY and CDR2 SMNVEV (reference sequence). CDR3 amino acids: CASSFLRQGLAISGGYTF. The CDR3 coding sequence is TGTGCCAGCAGTTTTCTTCGACAGGGCCTCGCCATCTCAGGGGGCTACACCTTC.

The CDR3 protein is CASSLARAGSHEQYF. CDR3 nucleotide sequence: TGTGCCAGCAGCTTGGCTCGGGCAGGGTCCCACGAGCAGTACTTC. V and J are TRBV5-4 and TRBJ2-7, with D maybe TRBD1 (5 bases). Trimming took off 0 bases at V and 5 bases at J, with 15 bases between the two ends. CDR1 and CDR2 from the germline V gene are SGHNT and YYREEE (reference sequence). The CDR3 runs 15 residues.

This clone has more than one count but fewer than ten. The CDR3 reads CASSGVLAQGEQFF. The CDR3 bases are TGTGCCAGCAGTGGGGTACTGGCGCAGGGAGAGCAGTTCTTC. The chain recombines TRBV2 with TRBJ2-1; possibly TRBD1 for D (5 bases). The germline V gene has CDR1 SNHLY and CDR2 FYNNEI. Trimming left V 4 bases short and J 10 bases short, with 17 bases between. The CDR3 consists of 14 residues.

The gene calls are TRBV2 and TRBJ1-2; D possibly corresponds to TRBD1 (5 bases). CDR3 size: 14 residues. V lost 3 bases and J lost 4, with 12 bases in between. CDR1 is SNHLY and CDR2 is FYNNEI in the germline V gene. This CDR3 reads CASSEGPFIYGYTF. CDR3 coding DNA: TGTGCCAGCAGTGAGGGGCCGTTTATCTATGGCTACACCTTC.

The chain combines TRBV19 with TRBJ2-1, with TRBD2 matching over 12 bases. CDR3 length equals 18 residues. Per germline, CDR1 LNHDA and CDR2 SQIVND (reference sequence). J gave up 4 bases and V 5 bases, and 12 bases lay outside the gene matches. The CDR3 nucleotides read TGTGCCAGTAGTGAACGACTAGCGGGAGCGGGGGTTTACAATGAGCAGTTCTTC. It translates to CASSERLAGAGVYNEQFF.

This clone was counted many times. The chain uses TRBV19 and TRBJ2-3; D is undetermined. This CDR3 is built from 14 residues. V was shortened by 6 bases and J by 0 bases, with 10 bases between the two germline ends. Germline lookup yields CDR1 LNHDA and CDR2 SQIVND (reference sequence). CDR3 in amino acids: CASSFTWSTDTQYF. DNA of the CDR3: TGTGCCAGTAGCTTCACATGGAGCACAGATACGCAGTATTTT.

The table lists this clone with a few counts. V and J are TRBV19 and TRBJ2-1; TRBD2 agrees at 7 bases. The CDR3 totals 12 residues. The V gene's germline CDR1 is LNHDA and CDR2 SQIVND (reference sequence). V trimming: 5 bases; J trimming: 9 bases; junction bases outside the gene matches: 4. DNA for the CDR3: TGTGCCAGTAGTGCGTGGGGGGGTGAGCAGTTCTTC. Translated: CASSAWGGEQFF.

Details on this clone: Additional DNA sequences in this sample encode the identical CDR3. This chain joins TRBV29-1 and TRBJ2-3, with 11 bases fitting TRBD2. Germline values: CDR1 SQVTM, CDR2 ANQGSEA. CDR3 length equals 14 residues. The V and J ends lost 5 bases and 2 bases, in that order; junction bases with no gene match: 3. The DNA of the CDR3 is TGCAGCGTTTTAGCGGGGGGGCTCACAGATACGCAGTATTTT. Encoded protein: CSVLAGGLTDTQYF.

This chain connects TRBV4-3 to TRBJ2-1, with 10 positions matching TRBD2. The germline gives CDR1 LGHNA, CDR2 YSLEER. V trimming: 0 bases; J trimming: 6 bases; junction bases outside the gene matches: 8. The CDR3 totals 17 residues. The CDR3 is CASSQEVGSGGRNEQFF. The CDR3 region has the DNA TGCGCCAGCAGCCAAGAGGTCGGTAGCGGGGGGCGCAATGAGCAGTTCTTC.